A single TCR beta chain is shown here with its context. This table comes from immunoSEQ multiplex PCR, and its TCRdb copy is limited to in-frame clones, with some not included. The sample consists of roughly 2 million clones, less than 95% of them appearing once. The entry originates in a study of shared clonotypes between healthy human individuals. Naivety among CD8 cells was defined by CD45RO negativity and positive CCR7 selection, thereby excluding terminally differentiated effector memory CD45RA+ cells. Germline CDR1 reads SGHVS; CDR2 reads FNYEAQ. The CDR3 has 15 amino acids. Trimming took 5 bases from V and 0 from J; bases not matched to a gene: 3.

The sequenced material came from naive CD8+ T cells sorted from blood. The receptor was isolated from a man in his late teens or twenties in good health. This chain uses TRBV7-6 with TRBJ1-3, with 8 bases lining up with TRBD1. The chain's CDR3 is CASSRDRSSGNTIYF. In nucleotides, the CDR3 is TGTGCCAGCAGCCGGGACAGGAGCTCTGGAAACACCATATATTTT.